This T cell receptor (beta chain) was captured by sequencing in a study of T cell repertoires in cytomegalovirus infection. TCRdb re-derived calls from the reads in MiXCR, one entry per CDR3 protein. Of hundreds of thousands of distinct CDR3 sequences in the sample, about 10% are singletons; the top ten hold about a tenth. This clonotype showed up many times. The receptor was derived from a human donor in good health (CMV status not recorded). Some clones in this sample may be carry-over from other donors' samples. Sequencing was done on a sample of PBMCs.

The CDR3, as DNA: TGTGCCACTAGGTGGATAGCGGGAGACAATGAGCAGTTCTTC. Its protein product is CATRWIAGDNEQFF. This chain joins TRBV2 and TRBJ2-1; 9 bases align to TRBD2. This CDR3 is built from 14 residues. CDR1 is SNHLY and CDR2 is FYNNEI in the germline V gene. Trimming cost V 10 bases and J 5 bases; bases outside gene matches: 9.